Listed below are T cell receptor beta chains from one sample, sequenced in a study of beta chain features in type 1 diabetes. The method was immunoSEQ multiplex PCR; TCRdb's version includes in-frame clones alone and lacks a portion of them. The sample has 900,000 or so clones, roughly 16% seen once. The sequenced sample was naive CD4+ T cells from blood. These TCRs come from a woman between 18 and 30 years old in good health. The CDR3 runs from the conserved cysteine through the conserved F or W. Each record gives: D gene, V gene, J gene, clone size, CDR3 DNA, CDR3 protein. A D gene is named only where the DNA matches it firmly. Where a row states a size, it is once, few, many or the class of an expanded clone; other rows omit it.

TRBD1	TRBV13	TRBJ2-5	few	TGTGCCAGCAGCCCCCGGACAGGGGGCGGGGAGACCCAGTACTTC	CASSPRTGGGETQYF
.	TRBV27	TRBJ1-2	.	TGTGCCAGCAAAAACAGAATTAACTATGGCTACACCTTC	CASKNRINYGYTF
TRBD1	TRBV25-1	TRBJ2-7	few	TGTGCCAGCAGTGACGGACAGGGATCCTACGAGCAGTACTTC	CASSDGQGSYEQYF
.	TRBV20-1	TRBJ2-7	.	TGCAGTGCCCCGAGAGAGTACGAGCAGTACTTC	CSAPREYEQYF
.	TRBV9	TRBJ1-1	.	TGTGCCAGCAGCGCCTCGCTATGGGGGCAAGCTTTCTTT	CASSASLWGQAFF
.	TRBV6-5	TRBJ1-5	.	TGTGCCAGCAGTTACAGGGGGGGCAATCAGCCCCAGCATTTT	CASSYRGGNQPQHF
TRBD1	TRBV28	TRBJ1-3	.	TGTGCCAGCAGTTTAGGGACAGGGTCGACTGGAAACACCATATATTTT	CASSLGTGSTGNTIYF
.	TRBV6-1	TRBJ2-2	.	TGTGCCAGCAGTCCAGGGTTCACCGGGGAGCTGTTTTTT	CASSPGFTGELFF
TRBD1	TRBV18	TRBJ1-5	few	TGTGCCAGCTCACGGTGGACAGGGGATTGGCCCCAGCATTTT	CASSRWTGDWPQHF
TRBD2	TRBV7-9	TRBJ2-1	.	TGTGCCAGCAGCTTAGTATCTAGCGGGAAGTACAATGAGCAGTTCTTC	CASSLVSSGKYNEQFF
TRBD2	TRBV10-3	TRBJ2-1	.	TGTGCCATCAGTAAGTCCCCGGGAGGGCTCAATGAGCAGTTCTTC	CAISKSPGGLNEQFF
TRBD1	TRBV4-1	TRBJ1-1	few	TGCGCCAGCAGCCAGGGGACAGGGCTCAACACTGAAGCTTTCTTT	CASSQGTGLNTEAFF
.	TRBV19	TRBJ1-1	.	TGTGCCAGTAGTAGGGCAGGTCCGAAGATTGTCGCCGCTGAAGCTTTCTTT	CASSRAGPKIVAAEAFF
.	TRBV28	TRBJ2-7	few	TGTGCCAGCAGCGTCGGACGTCCTTACGAGCAGTACTTC	CASSVGRPYEQYF
.	TRBV5-4	TRBJ2-1	few	TGTGCCAGCAGCTTGGGTTGGCAGGGTATCAATGAGCAGTTCTTC	CASSLGWQGINEQFF
TRBD2	TRBV4-2	TRBJ2-1	few	TGTGCCAGCAGCCAAGATGCGGGGACCGGGACTAGCGTCAATGAGCAGTTCTTC	CASSQDAGTGTSVNEQFF
TRBD1	TRBV28	TRBJ1-2	few	TGTGCCAGCATTTCGATCGGGACAGGGACTTCGGGCTACACCTTC	CASISIGTGTSGYTF
TRBD2	TRBV19	TRBJ2-1	.	TGTGCCAGCGGGACTAGCGGATACAATGAGCAGTTCTTC	CASGTSGYNEQFF
.	TRBV25-1	TRBJ2-7	few	TGTGCCAGCAGTGAATGGAGGGGGGAGCAGTACTTC	CASSEWRGEQYF
.	TRBV21-1	TRBJ1-5	.	TGTGCCAGCAGCACCCACAGGGGGCGGAGAAGCAATCAGCCCCAGCATTTT	CASSTHRGRRSNQPQHF
.	TRBV7-2	TRBJ2-7	few	TGTGCCAGCAGCTTAGTCTTTTCGAGGCTAGCCTACGAGCAGTACTTC	CASSLVFSRLAYEQYF
.	TRBV5-6	TRBJ2-7	few	TGTGCCAGCAGCAAAGCCTACGAGCAGTACTTC	CASSKAYEQYF
.	TRBV19	TRBJ1-1	few	TGTGCCAGTCGGAAAAACACTGAAGCTTTCTTT	CASRKNTEAFF
.	TRBV7-2	TRBJ2-5	few	TGTGCCAGCAGGAAAAGGGGTTATGGGGGGCAAGAGACCCAGTACTTC	CASRKRGYGGQETQYF
.	TRBV19	TRBJ1-2	few	TGTGCCAGTAGTCTCTACCTGGACACCTCCTATGGCTACACCTTC	CASSLYLDTSYGYTF
.	TRBV21-1	TRBJ2-7	few	TGTGCCAGCAGCAAAGTGGAAAAGTCTGAGACATTTCATCACGAGCAGTACTTC	CASSKVEKSETFHHEQYF
TRBD1	TRBV28	TRBJ2-7	.	TGTGCCAGCCATGGGACAGGGGTATACGAGCAGTACTTC	CASHGTGVYEQYF
TRBD2	TRBV6-5	TRBJ2-7	.	TGTGCCAGCAGTCCGGGACTAGGCGTCCACGAGCAGTACTTC	CASSPGLGVHEQYF
TRBD2	TRBV7-8	TRBJ2-1	.	TGTGCCAGCAGCTTAGCGCGTCTAGCGGACAACAATGAGCAGTTCTTC	CASSLARLADNNEQFF
TRBD1	TRBV5-4	TRBJ1-1	.	TGTGCCAGCAGCTTGAGACAGGGGGGTTTCGCTTTCTTT	CASSLRQGGFAFF
.	TRBV4-3	TRBJ2-7	.	TGCGCCAGCAGCCAAGATAGTAATATCGCCGACTACGAGCAGTACTTC	CASSQDSNIADYEQYF
.	TRBV19	TRBJ2-5	.	TGTGCCAGTAGTATAGAGGGGCGGCGCCAAGAGACCCAGTACTTC	CASSIEGRRQETQYF
.	TRBV18	TRBJ1-5	.	TGTGCCAGCTCACCCTCAGGGGTCGCAGGCAATCAGCCCCAGCATTTT	CASSPSGVAGNQPQHF
.	TRBV7-2	TRBJ2-3	.	TGTGCCAGCAGCTTCAGCAGGGTTTGGCCCAAGGATACGCAGTATTTT	CASSFSRVWPKDTQYF
TRBD1	TRBV23-1	TRBJ1-1	few	TGCGCCAGCAGACAGGGGTCGGAGAACACTGAAGCTTTCTTT	CASRQGSENTEAFF
TRBD1	TRBV19	TRBJ2-1	few	TGTGCCAGTAGTATAGAGGACAGGGGGCTTTACAATGAGCAGTTCTTC	CASSIEDRGLYNEQFF
.	TRBV7-8	TRBJ1-3	.	TGTGCCAGCAGCCCCTCCCGTGTAAGGTCCAGAAACACCATATATTTT	CASSPSRVRSRNTIYF
.	TRBV5-1	TRBJ2-1	few	TGCGCCAGCAGCTTCGCCAGCTATGAGCAGTTCTTC	CASSFASYEQFF
.	TRBV2	TRBJ1-1	.	TGTGCCAGCGGGGTGGCTAAAGCTTTCTTT	CASGVAKAFF
.	TRBV7-9	TRBJ2-7	.	TGTGCCAGCAGCTTAACAGGGATAAGGACGGACGAGCAGTACTTC	CASSLTGIRTDEQYF
.	TRBV4-3	TRBJ2-7	few	TGCGCCAGCAGCCAAGCCCGGGACCCCTCCTACGAGCAGTACTTC	CASSQARDPSYEQYF
.	TRBV14	TRBJ2-1	few	TGTGCCAGCAGCGGGAATCGCGGTCTGTGGCAGTTCTTC	CASSGNRGLWQFF
.	TRBV7-2	TRBJ1-1	once	TGTGCCAGCAGCTTAAGGCGGCAGAACACTGAAGCTTTCTTT	CASSLRRQNTEAFF
.	TRBV9	TRBJ2-3	.	TGTGCCAGCAGCGTAGGGATGATCACAGATACGCAGTATTTT	CASSVGMITDTQYF
.	TRBV28	TRBJ2-7	.	TGTGCCAGCAGGGTCTTGGGGGGCGCTCATGAGCAGTACTTC	CASRVLGGAHEQYF